This T cell receptor (beta chain) was sequenced for a study of CD8 T cells in Susac syndrome. Study-wide results and limits: The study recognized that the number of individuals in its TCR sequencing and HLA analysis was relatively small.

The multiple sclerosis control cohort comprised treatment-naive individuals presenting with stable or active relapsing-remitting disease. On this clonotype itself: As yet, its antigen is unknown.

A quantity of about 0.45 to 1 ug RNA underwent reverse transcription using random hexamers. Amplification of TCR beta CDR3 by immunoSEQ multiplex PCR spanned 54 Vbeta and 13 Jbeta. MiXCR was run by TCRdb on the immunoSEQ multiplex PCR reads, yielding one entry per CDR3 protein. Here the sample spans roughly 300,000 distinct CDR3 sequences, 85% being singletons. The CDR3 extends over 13 amino acids. Germline V gives CDR1 SGHAT, CDR2 FQNNGV. V trimming: 4 bases; J trimming: 5 bases; junction bases outside the gene matches: 0. Material for sequencing was CD8+ T cells from PBMCs. This receptor was identified in a human donor with multiple sclerosis. This chain connects TRBV11-2 to TRBJ2-1, with 9 bases that match TRBD2. The CDR3 loop reads CASSWTSDNEQFF. In DNA form, the CDR3 reads TGTGCCAGCAGCTGGACTAGCGACAATGAGCAGTTCTTC.